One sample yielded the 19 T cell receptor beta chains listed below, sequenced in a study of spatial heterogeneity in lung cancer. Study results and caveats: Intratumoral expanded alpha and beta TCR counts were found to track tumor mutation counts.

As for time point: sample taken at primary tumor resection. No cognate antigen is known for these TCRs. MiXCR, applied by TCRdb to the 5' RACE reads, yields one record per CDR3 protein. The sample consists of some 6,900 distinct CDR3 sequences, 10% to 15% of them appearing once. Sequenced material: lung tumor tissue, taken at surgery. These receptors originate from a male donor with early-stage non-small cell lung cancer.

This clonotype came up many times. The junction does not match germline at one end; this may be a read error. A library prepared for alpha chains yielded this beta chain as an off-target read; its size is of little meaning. CDR3 sequence (DNA): TGCAGTGCTAGAAACCAGCGGGGGGTCGAGATCTTC. It codes for CSARNQRGVEIF. The V call is TRBV20-1, the J call TRBJ2-1; 9 bases match TRBD2. This CDR3 has 12 amino acids. In germline, CDR1 is DFQATT, CDR2 SNEGSKA (reference sequence).

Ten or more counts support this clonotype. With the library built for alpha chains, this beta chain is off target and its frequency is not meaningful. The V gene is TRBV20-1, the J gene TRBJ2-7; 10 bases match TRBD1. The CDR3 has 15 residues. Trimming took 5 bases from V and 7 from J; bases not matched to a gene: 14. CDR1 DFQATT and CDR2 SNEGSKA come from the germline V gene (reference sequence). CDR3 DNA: TGCAGTGCTGGGCCCGGGACAGGGGAACCTAGTGAGCAGTACTTC. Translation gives CSAGPGTGEPSEQYF.

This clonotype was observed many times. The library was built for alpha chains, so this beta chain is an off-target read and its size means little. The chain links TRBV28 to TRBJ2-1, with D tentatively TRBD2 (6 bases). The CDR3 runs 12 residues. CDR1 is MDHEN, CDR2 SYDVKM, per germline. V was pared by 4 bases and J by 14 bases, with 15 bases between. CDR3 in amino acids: CASSSPGLPEFF. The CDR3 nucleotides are TGTGCCAGCAGTTCACCGGGACTCCCGGAGTTCTTC. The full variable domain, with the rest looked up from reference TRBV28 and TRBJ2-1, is DVKVTQSSRYLVKRTGEKVFLECVQDMDHENMFWYRQDPGLGLRLIYFSYDVKMKEKGDIPEGYSVSREKKERFSLILESASTNQTSMYLCASSSPGLPEFFGPGTRLTVL.

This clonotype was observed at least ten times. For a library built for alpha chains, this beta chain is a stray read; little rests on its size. The CDR3 coding sequence is TGTGCCAGCAGCTTAGGGGTCTACGAGCAGTACTTC. It is translated as CASSLGVYEQYF. The V gene is TRBV7-9, the J gene TRBJ2-7; D is unresolved. Germline loops: CDR1 SEHNR, CDR2 FQNEAQ (reference sequence). The CDR3 is made up of 12 amino acids. The V end lost 1 base, the J end lost 3 bases, and 4 bases lay between the germline ends.

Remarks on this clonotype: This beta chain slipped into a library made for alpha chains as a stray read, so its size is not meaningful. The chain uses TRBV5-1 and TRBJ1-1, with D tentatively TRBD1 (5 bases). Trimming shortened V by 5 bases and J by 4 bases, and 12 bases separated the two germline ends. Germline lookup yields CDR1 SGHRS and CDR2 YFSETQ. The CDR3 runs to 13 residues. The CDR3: CASRSSQGTEAFF. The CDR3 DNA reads TGCGCCAGCAGGAGTTCGCAGGGCACTGAAGCTTTCTTT.

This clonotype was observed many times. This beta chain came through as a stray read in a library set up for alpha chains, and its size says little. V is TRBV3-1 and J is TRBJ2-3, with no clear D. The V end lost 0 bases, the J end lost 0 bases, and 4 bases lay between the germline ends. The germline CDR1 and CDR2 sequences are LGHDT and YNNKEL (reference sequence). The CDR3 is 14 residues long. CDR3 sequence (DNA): TGTGCCAGCAGCCAAGAAGTGAGCACAGATACGCAGTATTTT. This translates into CASSQEVSTDTQYF.

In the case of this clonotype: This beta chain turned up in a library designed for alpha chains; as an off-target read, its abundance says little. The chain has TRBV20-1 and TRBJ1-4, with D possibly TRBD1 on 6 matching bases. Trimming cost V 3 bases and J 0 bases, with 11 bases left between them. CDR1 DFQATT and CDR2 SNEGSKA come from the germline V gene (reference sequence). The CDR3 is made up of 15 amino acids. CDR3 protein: CSARDSDSTNEKLFF. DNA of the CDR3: TGCAGTGCTAGGGACAGCGACTCAACTAATGAAAAACTGTTTTTT.

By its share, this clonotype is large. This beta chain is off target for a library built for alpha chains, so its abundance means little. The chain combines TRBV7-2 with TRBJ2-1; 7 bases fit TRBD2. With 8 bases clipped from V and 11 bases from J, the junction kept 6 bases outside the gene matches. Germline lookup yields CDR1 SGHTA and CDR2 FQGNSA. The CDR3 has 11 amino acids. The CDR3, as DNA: TGTGCCAGCGGGGAGGGTTGGAAGCAGTTCTTC. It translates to CASGEGWKQFF.

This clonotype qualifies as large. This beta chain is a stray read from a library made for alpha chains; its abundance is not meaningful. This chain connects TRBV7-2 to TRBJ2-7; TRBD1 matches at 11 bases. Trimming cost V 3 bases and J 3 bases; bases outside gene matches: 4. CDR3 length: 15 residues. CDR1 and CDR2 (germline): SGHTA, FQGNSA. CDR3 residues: CASSFAGTGGYEQYF. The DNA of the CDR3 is TGTGCCAGCAGCTTCGCCGGGACAGGGGGCTACGAGCAGTACTTC. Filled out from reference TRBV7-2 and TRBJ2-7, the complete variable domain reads GAGVSQSPSNKVTEKGKDVELRCDPISGHTALYWYRQSLGQGLEFLIYFQGNSAPDKSGLPSDRFSAERTGGSVSTLTIQRTQQEDSAVYLCASSFAGTGGYEQYFGPGTRLTVT.

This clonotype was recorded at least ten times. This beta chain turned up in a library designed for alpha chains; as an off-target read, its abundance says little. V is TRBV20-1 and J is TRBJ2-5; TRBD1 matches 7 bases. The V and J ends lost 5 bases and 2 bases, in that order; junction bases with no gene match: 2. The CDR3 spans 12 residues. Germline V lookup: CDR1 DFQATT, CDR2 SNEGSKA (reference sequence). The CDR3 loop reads CSARDRQETQYF. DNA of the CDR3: TGCAGTGCTCGGGACAGACAAGAGACCCAGTACTTC.

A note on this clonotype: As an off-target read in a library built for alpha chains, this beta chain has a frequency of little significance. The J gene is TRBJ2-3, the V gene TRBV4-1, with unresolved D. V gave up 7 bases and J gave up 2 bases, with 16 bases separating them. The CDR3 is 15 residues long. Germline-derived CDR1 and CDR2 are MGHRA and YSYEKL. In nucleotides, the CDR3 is TGCGCCAGCAACCGAGAAGCCGACCACACAGATACGCAGTATTTT. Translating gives CASNREADHTDTQYF.

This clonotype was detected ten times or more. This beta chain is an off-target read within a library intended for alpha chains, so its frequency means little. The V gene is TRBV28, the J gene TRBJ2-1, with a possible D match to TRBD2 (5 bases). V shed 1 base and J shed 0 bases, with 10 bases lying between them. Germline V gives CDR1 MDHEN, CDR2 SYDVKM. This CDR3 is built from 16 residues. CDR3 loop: CASSLFGVSSYNEQFF. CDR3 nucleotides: TGTGCCAGCAGTTTATTCGGGGTTAGCTCCTACAATGAGCAGTTCTTC.

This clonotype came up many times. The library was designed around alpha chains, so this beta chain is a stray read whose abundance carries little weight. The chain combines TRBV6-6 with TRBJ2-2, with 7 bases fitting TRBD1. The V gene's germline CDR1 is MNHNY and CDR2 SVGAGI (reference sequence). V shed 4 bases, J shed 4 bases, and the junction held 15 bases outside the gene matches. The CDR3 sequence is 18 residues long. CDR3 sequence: CASSLPTGATEITGELFF. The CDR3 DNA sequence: TGTGCCAGCAGTTTGCCCACAGGGGCGACCGAAATCACCGGGGAGCTGTTTTTT.

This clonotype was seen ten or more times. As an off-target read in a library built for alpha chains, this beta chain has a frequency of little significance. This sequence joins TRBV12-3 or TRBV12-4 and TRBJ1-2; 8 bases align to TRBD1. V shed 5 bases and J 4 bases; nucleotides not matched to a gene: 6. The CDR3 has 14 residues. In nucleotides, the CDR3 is TGTGCCAGCAGTGGGATAGACAGGGGCTATGGCTACACCTTC. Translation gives CASSGIDRGYGYTF.

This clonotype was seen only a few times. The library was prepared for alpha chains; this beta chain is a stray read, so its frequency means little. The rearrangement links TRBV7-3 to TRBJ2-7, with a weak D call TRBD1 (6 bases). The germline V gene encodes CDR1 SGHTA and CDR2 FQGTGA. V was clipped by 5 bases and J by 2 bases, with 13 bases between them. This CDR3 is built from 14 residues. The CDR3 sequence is CASSPGTITYEQYF. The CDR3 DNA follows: TGTGCCAGCAGCCCAGGGACAATAACCTACGAGCAGTACTTC.

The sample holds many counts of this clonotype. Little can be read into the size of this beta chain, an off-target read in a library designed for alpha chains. This CDR3 is CASSQGLGYHSGANVLTF. The CDR3 bases are TGCGCCAGCAGCCAAGGACTTGGGTACCACTCTGGGGCCAACGTCCTGACTTTC. This rearrangement joins TRBV4-1 to TRBJ2-6, with D unresolved. The germline V gene has CDR1 MGHRA and CDR2 YSYEKL. CDR3 size: 18 residues. Deletions cut 1 base from V and 0 bases from J, with 13 bases between.

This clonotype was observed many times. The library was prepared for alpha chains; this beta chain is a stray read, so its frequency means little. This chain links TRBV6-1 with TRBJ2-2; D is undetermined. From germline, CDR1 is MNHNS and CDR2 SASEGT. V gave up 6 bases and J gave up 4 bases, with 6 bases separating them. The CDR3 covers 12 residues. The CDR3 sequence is CASRWGTGELFF. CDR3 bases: TGTGCCAGCAGGTGGGGCACCGGGGAGCTGTTTTTT.

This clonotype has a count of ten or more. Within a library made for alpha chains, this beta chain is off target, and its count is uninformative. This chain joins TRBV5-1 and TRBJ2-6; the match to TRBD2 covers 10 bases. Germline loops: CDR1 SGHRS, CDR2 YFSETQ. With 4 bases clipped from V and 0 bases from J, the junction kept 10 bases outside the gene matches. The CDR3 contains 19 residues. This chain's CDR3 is CASSLRTSGSLSGANVLTF. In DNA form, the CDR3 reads TGCGCCAGCAGCCTTCGGACTAGCGGCTCCCTCTCTGGGGCCAACGTCCTGACTTTC.

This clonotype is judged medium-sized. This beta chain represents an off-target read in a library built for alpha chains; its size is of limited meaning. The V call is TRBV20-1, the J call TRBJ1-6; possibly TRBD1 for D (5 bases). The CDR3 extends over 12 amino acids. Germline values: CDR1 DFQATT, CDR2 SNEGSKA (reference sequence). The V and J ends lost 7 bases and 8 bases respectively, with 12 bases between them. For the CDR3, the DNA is TGCAGTGTGGGGCGCATTGATTCACCCCTCCACTTT. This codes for CSVGRIDSPLHF.